The T cell receptor (beta chain) under discussion was sequenced for a study of blood T cell repertoires in COVID-19 (dated by TCRdb to 2019 to 2021). Concerning the study at large: Samples from collaborators originated in the United States, Italy and Spain and spanned both the acute and convalescent phases of COVID-19. Where HLA class I and class II types were available, the types were taken from metadata supplied by the sample provider, not from assay-based typing. The prospective study material was composed of cDNA or gDNA derived from T cells, B-cell-depleted T cells, or PBMCs. A de-identified subject ID, COVID-19 status, age in years and sex were almost always included in the sample metadata. The dataset comprised deeply sampled blood TCRbeta repertoires from subjects exposed to, actively infected with, or recovered from COVID-19. The repertoires were released in a freely available public database meant as a resource for research on the immune response to SARS-CoV-2. The samples were drawn from the first 160 participants of the ongoing ImmuneRACE study and from some 1,300 subjects provided by 6 global collaborators.

V lost 10 bases and J lost 5 bases, and the count of bases not matched to a germline gene is 10. From the germline V gene, CDR1 is ENHRY and CDR2 is SYGVKD. The CDR3 starts with the cysteine, ends with the phenylalanine, and has 14 residues. Here the CDR3 DNA is all that survives: 42 bases in frame from base 1. To note about this clone: Its target antigen remains unknown. No base quality values were provided; no much bigger clone lies one nucleotide off.

TCRbeta CDR3 regions were amplified from genomic DNA using the immunoSEQ Assay, a bias-controlled multiplex PCR. Concerning the study's data processing: Nucleated cell counts per sample were estimated from amplification of reference gene primers within the assay. Sequence reads were collapsed and filtered to measure the absolute abundance of every unique TCRbeta CDR3 rearrangement. Productive Simpson clonality was computed per sample as the square root of Simpson's diversity index over productive rearrangements. This is the immuneACCESS table as TCRdb keeps it, with only in-frame sequences that have V and J called. A part of the clones is gone; compared with another copy, unresolved V genes explain less than half, and the rest is unexplained. V and J calls and clone size are copied from that table; D and trimming were computed from the DNA. The sample has fewer than 200,000 clones on record, roughly four fifths of them singletons. Over 20% of the sample goes to the ten largest clones.

Collaborating institutions collected whole blood in K2EDTA tubes following their own protocols. For TCRbeta analysis, collaborators shipped samples as frozen whole blood, isolated PBMCs, or DNA extracted from either of those sample types. What the work shows at the level of the full study, not this receptor alone: The quantity of clinical and demographic metadata differed by source and by participant and was supplied without curation.

The clonotype comes from a woman of 80 years or more with acute or convalescent COVID-19. The specimen sequenced was peripheral blood. The chain employs TRBV10-3 and TRBJ1-2; 10 junctional bases match TRBD1. The nucleotide sequence is TGTGCCACCCAGACCGGGACAGGGGTTTATGGCTACACCTTC. Its protein product is CATQTGTGVYGYTF.